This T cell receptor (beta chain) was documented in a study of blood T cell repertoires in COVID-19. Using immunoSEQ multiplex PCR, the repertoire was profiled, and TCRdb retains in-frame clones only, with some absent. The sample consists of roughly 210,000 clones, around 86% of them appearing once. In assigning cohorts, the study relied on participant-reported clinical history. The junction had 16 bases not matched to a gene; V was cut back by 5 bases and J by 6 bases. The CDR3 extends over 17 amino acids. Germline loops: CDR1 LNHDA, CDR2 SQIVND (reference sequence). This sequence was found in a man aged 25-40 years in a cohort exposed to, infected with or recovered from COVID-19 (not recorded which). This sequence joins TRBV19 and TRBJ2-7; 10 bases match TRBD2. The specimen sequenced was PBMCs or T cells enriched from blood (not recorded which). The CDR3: CASSPETLAGTSSEQYF. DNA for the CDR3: TGTGCCAGTAGTCCCGAAACACTAGCGGGGACTTCTAGCGAGCAGTACTTC.